These T cell receptor beta chains were read from a single sample in a study of blood T cell repertoires in COVID-19. Generated by immunoSEQ multiplex PCR, the TCRdb table keeps only in-frame clones and is missing some. Found here are a few hundred thousand clones, about 84% of them singletons; the top ten hold 9% to 15%. Sequencing was carried out using peripheral blood. The receptors were sampled from a man older than 75 with acute or convalescent COVID-19. The conserved cysteine and the conserved F or W are not part of the CDR3 here. The D gene is left open where the match is weak.

J gene: TRBJ2-5
V gene: TRBV7-9
D gene: TRBD2
CDR3 protein: ASSLTGAGARETQY

J gene: TRBJ1-6
V gene: TRBV4-3
D gene: .
CDR3 protein: ASSPQVEFNSPLH

J gene: TRBJ1-1
V gene: TRBV7-9
D gene: TRBD1
CDR3 protein: ASSRGGERTEAF

J gene: TRBJ1-3
V gene: TRBV13
D gene: TRBD1
CDR3 protein: ASSLGGQGTGNTIY

J gene: TRBJ1-1
V gene: TRBV19
D gene: TRBD1
CDR3 protein: ASSPGQRNTEAF

J gene: TRBJ2-1
V gene: TRBV2
D gene: .
CDR3 protein: ASINPLTYNEQF

J gene: TRBJ2-5
V gene: TRBV24-1
D gene: .
CDR3 protein: ATSDGTPQETQY

J gene: TRBJ2-1
V gene: TRBV19
D gene: TRBD2
CDR3 protein: ASSQGLAGYNEQF

J gene: TRBJ2-7
V gene: TRBV28
D gene: TRBD2
CDR3 protein: ASSPIGLAGGRSYEQY

J gene: TRBJ1-4
V gene: TRBV15
D gene: TRBD1
CDR3 protein: ATRGQGARLPGEKLF

J gene: TRBJ1-6
V gene: TRBV2
D gene: TRBD1
CDR3 protein: ASSNRGSNSPLH

J gene: TRBJ1-3
V gene: TRBV9
D gene: .
CDR3 protein: ASSVTGITGNTIY

J gene: TRBJ2-7
V gene: TRBV5-1
D gene: TRBD1
CDR3 protein: ASSPEYRGWEQY

J gene: TRBJ2-7
V gene: TRBV29-1
D gene: TRBD1
CDR3 protein: SVERTGPTYEQY

J gene: TRBJ2-7
V gene: TRBV5-1
D gene: TRBD2
CDR3 protein: ASSLAGTSGGDPPYEQY

J gene: TRBJ2-7
V gene: TRBV27
D gene: TRBD1
CDR3 protein: ASSFRQGMGYEQY

J gene: TRBJ1-6
V gene: TRBV7-8
D gene: .
CDR3 protein: ASSHQQGYSSPLH

J gene: TRBJ2-7
V gene: TRBV5-1
D gene: TRBD2
CDR3 protein: ASSLRVGTSGSYEQY

J gene: TRBJ1-1
V gene: TRBV28
D gene: .
CDR3 protein: ASSFPPPGPSIEAF

J gene: TRBJ2-7
V gene: TRBV13
D gene: .
CDR3 protein: ASSPPQRVSYEQY

J gene: TRBJ2-7
V gene: TRBV18
D gene: TRBD1
CDR3 protein: ASSPGTGYEQY

J gene: TRBJ2-1
V gene: TRBV19
D gene: TRBD2
CDR3 protein: ASSIGTSGKEQF

J gene: TRBJ2-1
V gene: TRBV9
D gene: .
CDR3 protein: ASSVGAGYEQF

J gene: TRBJ2-1
V gene: TRBV7-2
D gene: TRBD1
CDR3 protein: ASSPTYRGNEQF

J gene: TRBJ2-2
V gene: TRBV11-2
D gene: TRBD2
CDR3 protein: ASSLVGLAGNTGELF

J gene: TRBJ2-3
V gene: TRBV24-1
D gene: TRBD1
CDR3 protein: ATSDAGQGAKDTQY

J gene: TRBJ1-2
V gene: TRBV27
D gene: .
CDR3 protein: ASSLTGFGYT

J gene: TRBJ1-2
V gene: TRBV6-1
D gene: TRBD1
CDR3 protein: ASSEQQGFYGYT

J gene: TRBJ2-5
V gene: TRBV14
D gene: .
CDR3 protein: ASSQNGGWGEETQY

J gene: TRBJ2-1
V gene: TRBV4-1
D gene: .
CDR3 protein: ASRPGDRGLMIYNEQF

J gene: TRBJ2-4
V gene: TRBV10-1
D gene: .
CDR3 protein: APLQGPVDGTKNIQY

J gene: TRBJ2-5
V gene: TRBV10-3
D gene: .
CDR3 protein: AISVGISQAQY

J gene: TRBJ2-6
V gene: TRBV3-1/TRBV3-2
D gene: TRBD1
CDR3 protein: ASSPYPRTGTSGANVLT

J gene: TRBJ1-1
V gene: TRBV4-2
D gene: TRBD1
CDR3 protein: ASSQEAEQGRKAF

J gene: TRBJ1-5
V gene: TRBV4-2
D gene: .
CDR3 protein: ASSQDPQGGNQPQH

J gene: TRBJ2-1
V gene: TRBV18
D gene: TRBD1
CDR3 protein: ASSPRGQGAKGNEQF